This T cell receptor (beta chain) comes out of a study of cytomegalovirus exposure and HLA in healthy donors. Generated by immunoSEQ multiplex PCR, the TCRdb table keeps only in-frame clones and is missing some. The table records 180,000 or so clones, roughly 86% of them present only once. The CDR3 has 14 amino acids. V was cut by 0 bases and J by 9 bases, with 15 bases left in between. CDR1 and CDR2 (germline): SGDLS, YYNGEE. This clone was detected once. This TCR was sampled from a man aged 25 to 40 in good health and CMV-seropositive. Sequenced sample: PBMCs. This chain connects TRBV9 to TRBJ1-1; possible D gene TRBD1, 5 bases. CDR3 region: CASSVARDGLKAFF. As DNA, the CDR3 is TGTGCCAGCAGCGTAGCTCGGGACGGCCTTAAAGCTTTCTTT.